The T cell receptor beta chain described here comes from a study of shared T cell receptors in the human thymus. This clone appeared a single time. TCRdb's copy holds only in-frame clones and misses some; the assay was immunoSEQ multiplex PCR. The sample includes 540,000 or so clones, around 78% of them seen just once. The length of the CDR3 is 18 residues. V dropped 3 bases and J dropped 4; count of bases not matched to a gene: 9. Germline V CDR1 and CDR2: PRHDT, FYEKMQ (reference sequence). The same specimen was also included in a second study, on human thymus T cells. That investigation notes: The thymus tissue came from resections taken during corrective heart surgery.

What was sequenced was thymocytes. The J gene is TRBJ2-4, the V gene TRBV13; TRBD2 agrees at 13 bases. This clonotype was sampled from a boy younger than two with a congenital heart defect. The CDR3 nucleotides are TGTGCCAGCAGCTTCCCTTCCGGGACTAGCGGGAAGAAAAACATTCAGTACTTC. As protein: CASSFPSGTSGKKNIQYF.